The clone carrying this T cell receptor beta chain occurred a few times. These data originate in a study of CD8+ T cells in alopecia areata. Sequencing used cDNA as its template, made by extracting RNA and reverse transcribing it. Here immunoSEQ multiplex PCR was the method, and the copy in TCRdb shows in-frame clones only, minus some. The sample has about 180,000 clones, about 48% seen once. Treatment here: oral pan-JAK inhibitor, 5-10 mg twice daily. The TCR originated in a human donor with alopecia areata. The sequencing used CD8+ T cells sorted from blood, collected at week 24, from a patient treated with tofacitinib.

The CDR3 loop reads CASSWGQLPSYNEQFF. The CDR3 DNA follows: TGTGCCAGCAGCTGGGGACAGCTCCCCTCCTACAATGAGCAGTTCTTC. The rearrangement links TRBV11-2 to TRBJ2-1; TRBD1 matches 7 bases. Trimming at V came to 4 bases and at J to 0 bases, leaving 6 bases not matched to a gene. CDR1 is SGHAT, CDR2 FQNNGV, per germline. CDR3 size: 16 residues.